The 29 T cell receptor beta chains given below trace back to one sample, sequenced in a study of monozygotic twins with inflammatory bowel disease. TCRdb reprocessed the 5' RACE reads, keeping one entry per CDR3 protein, no DNA. The sample has 350,000 to 550,000 distinct CDR3 sequences; the top ten hold around 2.4%. Sequencing was performed on blood. The receptors come from a human donor with ulcerative colitis or Crohn's disease, or a healthy co-twin of an affected twin (not recorded which).

This rearrangement joins TRBV30 to TRBJ2-3; TCRdb calls TRBD2, which cannot be checked without DNA. The CDR3 is 15 residues long. CDR1 GTSNPN and CDR2 SVGIG come from the germline V gene (reference sequence). The CDR3 sequence is CAWSVGGASTDTQYF.

The J gene is TRBJ2-1, the V gene TRBV4-3; the TCRdb D gene call, TRBD2, has no DNA to confirm it. CDR1 LGHNA and CDR2 YSLEER come from the germline V gene. This CDR3 comprises 14 residues. CDR3 sequence reads: CASSQAAGVYEQFF.

This sequence joins TRBV19 and TRBJ2-7; checking the TCRdb D call of TRBD1 is not possible without DNA. CDR3 size: 15 residues. Germline V gene data show CDR1 as LNHDA and CDR2 as SQIVND (reference sequence). The CDR3 spells CASRGRGESSYEQYF.

V usage is TRBV7-6 and J usage is TRBJ2-3; TCRdb indicates TRBD1, and absent DNA this call remains unverified. The CDR3 totals 14 residues. Looked up from germline, CDR1 is SGHVS and CDR2 is FNYEAQ. The CDR3 sequence: CAGSLGQSTDTQYF.

The chain couples TRBV29-1 to TRBJ1-2. The CDR3 runs to 12 residues. Germline V gene data show CDR1 as SQVTM and CDR2 as ANQGSEA. CDR3: CSVESPSYGYTF.

V is TRBV20-1 and J is TRBJ2-1; TCRdb's D gene call, TRBD2, goes unchecked for lack of DNA. Germline-derived CDR1 and CDR2 are DFQATT and SNEGSKA (reference sequence). The CDR3 spans 16 residues. The chain's CDR3 is CSARDQGAGLDNEQFF.

V and J are TRBV7-6 and TRBJ1-6; with no DNA, the TCRdb D assignment of TRBD1 cannot be verified. The germline CDR1 and CDR2 sequences are SGHVS and FNYEAQ. The CDR3 extends over 14 amino acids. The CDR3 sequence: CASSLGGPNSPLHF.

J is TRBJ1-1 and V is TRBV10-3; TCRdb selects TRBD1, and the lack of DNA leaves this call unchecked. The CDR3 runs 14 residues. Per germline, CDR1 ENHRY and CDR2 SYGVKD. CDR3: CAISNPVGNTEAFF.

The chain carries TRBV6-1 and TRBJ2-7. The CDR3 sequence is 12 residues long. Germline V CDR1 and CDR2: MNHNS, SASEGT. The CDR3 loop is CATIGRVYEQYF.

CDR3 in amino acids: CASSSTPLVDPVEQYF. The chain is built from TRBV7-2 and TRBJ2-7; TCRdb outputs TRBD2, but without DNA this stays unchecked. Per the germline V gene, CDR1 is SGHTA and CDR2 is FQGNSA. This CDR3 comprises 16 residues.

V is TRBV19 and J is TRBJ2-1; the TCRdb call, TRBD1, lacks DNA for checking. This CDR3 contains 15 residues. CDR1 and CDR2 (germline): LNHDA, SQIVND (reference sequence). This chain's CDR3 is CASSPIAGATNEQFF.

The chain employs TRBV4-2 and TRBJ2-1; TCRdb calls TRBD2, which cannot be checked without DNA. Per the germline V gene, CDR1 is LGHNA and CDR2 is YNFKEQ. The CDR3 runs to 19 residues. The CDR3 region is CASSQGGFSGGASYNEQFF.

This rearrangement joins TRBV30 to TRBJ1-3. The germline V gene encodes CDR1 GTSNPN and CDR2 SVGIG (reference sequence). The CDR3 is made up of 14 amino acids. CDR3 sequence reads: CAWNSQSSGNTIYF.

The chain links TRBV5-5 to TRBJ2-5; TCRdb's D call of TRBD1 is untestable without DNA. Germline V lookup: CDR1 SGHKS, CDR2 YYEKEE (reference sequence). The CDR3 sequence is 15 residues long. The CDR3 protein is CASSPWLGGSETQYF.

The V gene is TRBV3-1, the J gene TRBJ2-7; TCRdb gives TRBD1 as the D gene, but with no DNA this cannot be confirmed. Germline V lookup: CDR1 LGHDT, CDR2 YNNKEL (reference sequence). The CDR3 sequence is 13 residues long. The CDR3 reads CASSPSGYGEQYF.

The V call is TRBV7-2, the J call TRBJ2-7; TCRdb returns TRBD2, unconfirmable since there is no DNA. CDR1 and CDR2 from the germline V gene are SGHTA and FQGNSA. The CDR3 totals 14 residues. The CDR3 is CASSTIGGEYEQYF.

The chain links TRBV6-2 or TRBV6-3 to TRBJ1-2; TCRdb's D call, TRBD1, is unchecked because there is no DNA. Per the germline V gene, CDR1 is MNHEY and CDR2 is SVGEGT. CDR3 length equals 14 residues. CDR3 loop: CASSRTGESYGYTF.

The CDR3 sequence: CASTPDAGYDGYTF. The chain combines TRBV12-3 or TRBV12-4 with TRBJ1-2; checking the TCRdb D call of TRBD1 is not possible without DNA. There are 14 residues in the CDR3.

V and J are TRBV28 and TRBJ2-3. The CDR3 is 15 amino acids. Germline V CDR1 and CDR2: MDHEN, SYDVKM. Here the CDR3 reads CASSLLSQPTDTQYF.

V gene TRBV29-1 combines with J gene TRBJ2-1; TCRdb's assignment of TRBD1 cannot be checked, as there is no DNA. This CDR3 is built from 13 residues. CDR1 and CDR2 (germline): SQVTM, ANQGSEA. The CDR3: CSVVGQGGGEQFF.

The chain combines TRBV20-1 with TRBJ2-3; the D gene TCRdb calls, TRBD2, cannot be checked with no DNA. The germline V gene encodes CDR1 DFQATT and CDR2 SNEGSKA (reference sequence). The CDR3 sequence is 15 residues long. The CDR3 here is CSASRLAGYGDTQYF.

The chain combines TRBV9 with TRBJ2-2; the D call of TRBD2 rests on TCRdb alone, since no DNA is present to check it. CDR1 and CDR2 from the germline V gene are SGDLS and YYNGEE. The CDR3 totals 16 residues. CDR3 sequence reads: CASSVGLTSNTGELFF.

The genes are TRBV18 and TRBJ2-5. Germline assignment: CDR1 KGHSH and CDR2 LQKENI. The length of the CDR3 is 16 residues. The chain's CDR3 is CASSPSLTTIQETQYF.

The CDR3: CASNWRALDNEQFF. The chain joins TRBV11-2 to TRBJ2-1; TCRdb calls TRBD2, which cannot be checked without DNA. The CDR3 has 14 amino acids. CDR1 and CDR2 from the germline V gene are SGHAT and FQNNGV.

The chain combines TRBV2 with TRBJ1-1; TCRdb proposes TRBD1, but this gene call is untestable without DNA. In germline, CDR1 is SNHLY, CDR2 FYNNEI. This CDR3 has 13 amino acids. The CDR3 here is CATLRTPSNEAFF.

V gene TRBV12-3 or TRBV12-4 combines with J gene TRBJ1-4; the D call from TCRdb, TRBD1, cannot be confirmed without DNA. The CDR3 extends over 12 amino acids. The CDR3 here is CASSSSWGQQAF.

The chain has TRBV5-1 and TRBJ2-2. CDR1 and CDR2 from the germline V gene are SGHRS and YFSETQ. CDR3 length equals 13 residues. This CDR3 is CASSFSKTGELFF.

The chain joins TRBV6-5 to TRBJ2-2; TCRdb reports TRBD1, a call that lacks DNA to check it against. Germline loops: CDR1 MNHEY, CDR2 SVGAGI. The CDR3 totals 17 residues. CDR3 residues: CASSYPRTATGTGELFF.

V gene TRBV27 combines with J gene TRBJ1-6; TCRdb names TRBD1, which stays unverified in the absence of DNA. The CDR3 runs 14 residues. In germline, CDR1 is MNHEY, CDR2 SMNVEV (reference sequence). The CDR3 sequence: CASSPGTGESPLHF.